This TCR beta chain was sequenced for a study of cytomegalovirus exposure and HLA in healthy donors. A remark on this clone: Its specificity is not known.

Study-wide points: TCR beta V- and J-gene trimming was later associated with a missense DCLRE1C variant.

The PCR contained 60 Vbeta and 13 Jbeta primers. Here immunoSEQ multiplex PCR was the method, and the copy in TCRdb shows in-frame clones only, minus some. The profile covers approximately 100,000 clones, with 60% to 85% appearing a single time and under 4.5% taken by the ten largest. Germline assignment: CDR1 MDHEN and CDR2 SYDVKM. After removal of 3 bases from V and 11 bases from J, the junction contained 16 bases not matched to a gene. This CDR3 has 16 residues. This receptor was taken from a man between 45 and 60 years old in good health and CMV-seropositive. Sequences were obtained from PBMCs. The rearrangement links TRBV28 to TRBJ2-5, with TRBD1 identical over 9 bases. The CDR3 is CASSFLRDRVIWEQYF. In nucleotides, the CDR3 is TGTGCCAGCAGTTTTCTCCGGGACAGGGTGATATGGGAGCAGTACTTC. The whole variable domain, filled in from reference TRBV28 and TRBJ2-5, reads DVKVTQSSRYLVKRTGEKVFLECVQDMDHENMFWYRQDPGLGLRLIYFSYDVKMKEKGDIPEGYSVSREKKERFSLILESASTNQTSMYLCASSFLRDRVIWEQYFGPGTRLLVL.